Listed below are T cell receptor beta chains from one sample, sequenced in a study of T cell responses to AZD1222 COVID-19 vaccine. Measured with immunoSEQ multiplex PCR; TCRdb has only the in-frame clones, and not every one. The repertoire consists of approximately 110,000 clones, with around 88% occurring once and the leading ten covering about 4.9%. The specimen was peripheral blood, collected on day 0 of AZD1222 vaccination. Receptor source: an adult in good health. CDR3s include the opening cysteine and the closing phenylalanine or tryptophan. The order of the fields is J gene, V gene, clone size, CDR3 protein. The listing skips clone size in some rows; elsewhere it reads once, few, many or a size class.

J: TRBJ1-5; V: TRBV6-2/TRBV6-3; size: NA; CDR3: CASSYGGSNQPQHF
J: TRBJ2-1; V: TRBV28; size: once; CDR3: CASSSSAGGIYNEQFF
J: TRBJ2-7; V: TRBV21-1; size: NA; CDR3: CASHRGVSSYEQYF
J: TRBJ1-4; V: TRBV6-5; size: NA; CDR3: CASSYGTSGGEKLFF
J: TRBJ2-7; V: TRBV4-3; size: few; CDR3: CASSQDFKLQQYF
J: TRBJ2-7; V: TRBV6-1; size: NA; CDR3: CASSEGLGVYEQYF
J: TRBJ2-5; V: TRBV15; size: NA; CDR3: CATSVGGEETQYF
J: TRBJ2-7; V: TRBV6-2/TRBV6-3; size: NA; CDR3: CASSYSGPYYEQYF
J: TRBJ1-1; V: TRBV5-6; size: NA; CDR3: CASSLVGGLEAFF
J: TRBJ2-2; V: TRBV18; size: once; CDR3: CASQQGVNTGELFF
J: TRBJ2-3; V: TRBV7-6; size: NA; CDR3: CASSLAGVGTDTQYF
J: TRBJ1-6; V: TRBV6-1; size: NA; CDR3: CASSVPGGLNSYNSPLHF
J: TRBJ2-3; V: TRBV7-9; size: NA; CDR3: CASSLAQSTDTQYF
J: TRBJ1-1; V: TRBV6-2/TRBV6-3; size: few; CDR3: CASSLNLQGERTEAFF
J: TRBJ1-5; V: TRBV7-3; size: NA; CDR3: CASSPLGGAGQPQHF
J: TRBJ2-1; V: TRBV6-2/TRBV6-3; size: NA; CDR3: CASSYAGTSGYNEQFF
J: TRBJ1-5; V: TRBV3-1/TRBV3-2; size: NA; CDR3: CASSRQNQPQHF
J: TRBJ1-2; V: TRBV7-8; size: NA; CDR3: CASSWVGVEGGYTF
J: TRBJ2-5; V: TRBV19; size: NA; CDR3: CASSYGTQETQYF
J: TRBJ1-2; V: TRBV3-1/TRBV3-2; size: few; CDR3: CASSQGNSGYTF
J: TRBJ1-6; V: TRBV6-5; size: NA; CDR3: CASTPFNRGHLHF
J: TRBJ2-3; V: TRBV5-6; size: NA; CDR3: CASSWGTSTDTQYF
J: TRBJ2-1; V: TRBV7-3; size: NA; CDR3: CASSLTLWAGDNEQFF
J: TRBJ1-6; V: TRBV6-1; size: NA; CDR3: CASNDRGGSPLHF
J: TRBJ1-2; V: TRBV28; size: NA; CDR3: CASSISGNGYTF
J: TRBJ2-7; V: TRBV27; size: few; CDR3: CASSLGQGPRRWEQYF
J: TRBJ2-1; V: TRBV2; size: NA; CDR3: CASSLAGESYNEQFF
J: TRBJ1-2; V: TRBV12-3/TRBV12-4; size: NA; CDR3: CASTPGTSLGYTF
J: TRBJ1-6; V: TRBV6-4; size: NA; CDR3: CASSDGQSYNSPLHF
J: TRBJ1-2; V: TRBV2; size: NA; CDR3: CASSEVRGRHGYTF
J: TRBJ1-6; V: TRBV10-3; size: few; CDR3: CAIRDVNSPLHF
J: TRBJ1-3; V: TRBV12-5; size: NA; CDR3: CASDLAGTGGNTIYF
J: TRBJ2-3; V: TRBV7-9; size: NA; CDR3: CASSTNGNTQYF
J: TRBJ1-3; V: TRBV3-1/TRBV3-2; size: NA; CDR3: CASSSDGGIPGNTIYF
J: TRBJ2-7; V: TRBV7-2; size: NA; CDR3: CASSLWTSGAYEQYF
J: TRBJ2-6; V: TRBV28; size: NA; CDR3: CASSLVWGTGANVLTF
J: TRBJ2-1; V: TRBV7-2; size: NA; CDR3: CASSSLGYEQFF
J: TRBJ1-4; V: TRBV7-2; size: NA; CDR3: CASSLGSREKLFF
J: TRBJ1-4; V: TRBV10-3; size: NA; CDR3: CAISDRQGGEKLFF
J: TRBJ2-5; V: TRBV3-1/TRBV3-2; size: NA; CDR3: CASSQGWERGDQETQYF
J: TRBJ1-2; V: TRBV6-5; size: NA; CDR3: CASSYTPGRSGGYTF
J: TRBJ2-3; V: TRBV11-3; size: NA; CDR3: CASRSSSLTDTQYF
J: TRBJ1-3; V: TRBV9; size: NA; CDR3: CASSAGQGFGNTIYF
J: TRBJ2-5; V: TRBV6-5; size: NA; CDR3: CASSYSFSGEETQYF
J: TRBJ1-3; V: TRBV6-6; size: NA; CDR3: CASSYIQGERNTIYF
J: TRBJ2-5; V: TRBV18; size: NA; CDR3: CASSSITQETQYF
J: TRBJ2-5; V: TRBV6-5; size: medium-sized; CDR3: CASRLAGTGETQYF
J: TRBJ2-1; V: TRBV5-1; size: NA; CDR3: CASSMTGVYNEQFF
J: TRBJ1-1; V: TRBV5-1; size: NA; CDR3: CASSSGTRNTEAFF
J: TRBJ2-1; V: TRBV6-5; size: NA; CDR3: CASHDRGYNEQFF
J: TRBJ1-5; V: TRBV7-2; size: NA; CDR3: CASSLAALGNQPQHF
J: TRBJ1-2; V: TRBV5-1; size: NA; CDR3: CASSLDAIYGYTF
J: TRBJ1-4; V: TRBV19; size: NA; CDR3: CASSSQGQAPEKLFF
J: TRBJ1-4; V: TRBV3-1/TRBV3-2; size: few; CDR3: CASSQGQGATEKLFF
J: TRBJ2-3; V: TRBV19; size: NA; CDR3: CASSNVGQGADTQYF
J: TRBJ1-5; V: TRBV2; size: NA; CDR3: CASSGQVPLEPQHF
J: TRBJ2-5; V: TRBV6-5; size: once; CDR3: CASSRGYQETQYF
J: TRBJ1-2; V: TRBV12-3/TRBV12-4; size: NA; CDR3: CASTSQGANGYTF
J: TRBJ1-1; V: TRBV6-2/TRBV6-3; size: NA; CDR3: CASSTRDRSTEAFF
J: TRBJ1-2; V: TRBV6-5; size: NA; CDR3: CASRPTGQGHGYTF